This TCR beta chain emerged from a study of T cells in Graves' hyperthyroidism and ophthalmopathy. The CDR3 sequence is 15 residues long. Germline loops: CDR1 GTSNPN, CDR2 SVGIG (reference sequence). Trimming removed 0 bases at V and 6 bases at J, with 18 bases between. Patients showing uncontrolled infection, other autoimmune disease, pregnancy or lactation were ineligible. This clonotype was recorded at least ten times. Amplified TCR beta CDR3 regions derived from RNA transcripts. First-round RT-PCR of the TCR CDR3 relied on the HTBI primer set. TCRdb analysed the multiplex PCR reads with MiXCR anew, one entry per CDR3 protein. Among over 700,000 distinct CDR3 sequences listed, around a sixth were seen once.

The source of this sequence is a woman aged 45-59 years with Graves' hyperthyroidism that later progressed to Graves' ophthalmopathy. Sequencing input: blood. The V and J genes are TRBV30 and TRBJ2-7, with D hard to call. The CDR3 coding sequence is TGTGCCTGGAGTGTTACCGGCCTTCTGATTGGCGAGCAGTACTTC. Residues: CAWSVTGLLIGEQYF.